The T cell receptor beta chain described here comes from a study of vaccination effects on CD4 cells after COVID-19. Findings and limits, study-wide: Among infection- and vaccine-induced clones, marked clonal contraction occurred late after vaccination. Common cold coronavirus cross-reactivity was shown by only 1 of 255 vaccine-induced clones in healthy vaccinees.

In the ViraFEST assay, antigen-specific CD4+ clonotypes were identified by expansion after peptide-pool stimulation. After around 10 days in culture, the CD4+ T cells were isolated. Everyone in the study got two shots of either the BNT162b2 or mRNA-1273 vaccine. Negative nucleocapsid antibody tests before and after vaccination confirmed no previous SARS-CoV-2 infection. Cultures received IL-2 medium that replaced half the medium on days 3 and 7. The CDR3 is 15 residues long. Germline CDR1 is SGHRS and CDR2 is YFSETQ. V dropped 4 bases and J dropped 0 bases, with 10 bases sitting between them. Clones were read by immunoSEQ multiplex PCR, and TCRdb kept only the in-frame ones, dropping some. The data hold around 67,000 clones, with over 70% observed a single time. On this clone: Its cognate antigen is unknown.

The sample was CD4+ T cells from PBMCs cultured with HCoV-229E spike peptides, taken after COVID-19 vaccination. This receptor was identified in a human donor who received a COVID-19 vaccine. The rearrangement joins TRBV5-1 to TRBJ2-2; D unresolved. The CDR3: CASSGIHSNTGELFF. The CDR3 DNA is TGCGCCAGCAGCGGAATACATTCGAACACCGGGGAGCTGTTTTTT. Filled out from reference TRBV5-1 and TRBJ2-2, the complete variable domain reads KAGVTQTPRYLIKTRGQQVTLSCSPISGHRSVSWYQQTPGQGLQFLFEYFSETQRNKGNFPGRFSGRQFSNSRSEMNVSTLELGDSALYLCASSGIHSNTGELFFGEGSRLTVL.